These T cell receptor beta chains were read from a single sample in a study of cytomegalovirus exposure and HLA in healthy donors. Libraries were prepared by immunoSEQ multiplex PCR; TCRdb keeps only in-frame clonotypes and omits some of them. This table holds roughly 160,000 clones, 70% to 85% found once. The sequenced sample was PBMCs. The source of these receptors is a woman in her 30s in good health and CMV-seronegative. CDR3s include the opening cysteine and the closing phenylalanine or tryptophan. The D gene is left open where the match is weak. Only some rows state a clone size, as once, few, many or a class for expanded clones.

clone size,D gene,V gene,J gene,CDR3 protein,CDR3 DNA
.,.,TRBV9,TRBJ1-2,CASSAETAYSNYGYTF,TGTGCCAGCAGCGCAGAGACAGCTTACTCTAACTATGGCTACACCTTC
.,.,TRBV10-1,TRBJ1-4,CASSEFREAHSREKLFF,TGCGCCAGCAGTGAGTTCCGGGAGGCTCATTCCCGTGAAAAACTGTTTTTT
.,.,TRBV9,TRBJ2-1,CASRGQTSNEQFF,TGTGCCAGCAGAGGACAGACCAGCAATGAGCAGTTCTTC
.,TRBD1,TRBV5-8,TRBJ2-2,CASSWAPGQRFTGELFF,TGTGCCAGCAGCTGGGCCCCGGGACAGCGATTCACCGGGGAGCTGTTTTTT
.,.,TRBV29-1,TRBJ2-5,CSILDGGQETQYF,TGCAGCATTTTGGACGGGGGACAAGAGACCCAGTACTTC
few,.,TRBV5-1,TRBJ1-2,CASSSDKDGYTF,TGCGCCAGCAGCTCGGACAAGGATGGCTACACCTTC
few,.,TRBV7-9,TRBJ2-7,CASSLAGEINEQYF,TGTGCCAGCAGCTTAGCGGGAGAGATTAACGAGCAGTACTTC
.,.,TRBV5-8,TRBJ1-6,CASRSTFSSYNSPLHF,TGTGCCAGCAGGTCAACGTTCAGCTCCTATAATTCACCCCTCCACTTT
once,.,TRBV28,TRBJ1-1,CASSLWDSEAFF,TGTGCCAGCAGTTTATGGGACAGTGAAGCTTTCTTT
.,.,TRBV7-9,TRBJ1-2,CASSLSMSARGYTF,TGTGCCAGCAGTCTTTCCATGAGTGCGCGCGGCTACACCTTC
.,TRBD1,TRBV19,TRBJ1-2,CASSIRGQGTSNYGYTF,TGTGCCAGTAGTATCCGGGGACAGGGGACAAGTAACTATGGCTACACCTTC
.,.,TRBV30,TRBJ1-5,CAWAGSNQPQHF,TGTGCCTGGGCAGGGAGCAATCAGCCCCAGCATTTT
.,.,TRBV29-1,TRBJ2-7,CSVELVREMAYEQYF,TGCAGCGTTGAACTAGTCCGTGAAATGGCCTACGAGCAGTACTTC
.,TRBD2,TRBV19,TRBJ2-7,CASSPLVGGPPYEQYF,TGTGCCAGTAGTCCCTTAGTGGGAGGGCCTCCCTACGAGCAGTACTTC
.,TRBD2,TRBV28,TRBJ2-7,CASRTSGTMYEQYF,TGTGCCAGCAGGACTAGCGGGACCATGTACGAGCAGTACTTC
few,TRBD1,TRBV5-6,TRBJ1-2,CASSPDLQGAGGYTF,TGTGCCAGCAGCCCCGATCTACAGGGGGCGGGGGGCTACACCTTC